The 25 T cell receptor beta chains below all came from one sample that was sequenced in a study of T cell repertoires in cytomegalovirus infection. MiXCR, applied by TCRdb to the reads, yields one record per CDR3 protein. The table lists 450,000 to 650,000 distinct CDR3 sequences, around 27% of them singletons. The sequenced sample was PBMCs. The receptors originated from a human donor in good health (CMV status not recorded). Some clones in this sample may be carry-over from other donors' samples.

This clonotype has more than one count but fewer than ten. The gene calls are TRBV7-2 and TRBJ2-3; TRBD2 matches at 7 bases. V dropped 5 bases and J dropped 3; count of bases not matched to a gene: 8. Germline V gives CDR1 SGHTA, CDR2 FQGNSA. This CDR3 comprises 15 residues. The CDR3 here is CASSAPKRETDTQYF. CDR3 sequence (DNA): TGTGCCAGCAGCGCCCCTAAGCGGGAAACAGATACGCAGTATTTT.

The rearrangement uses TRBV20-1 and TRBJ2-2, with 9 nucleotides matching TRBD2. Germline values: CDR1 DFQATT, CDR2 SNEGSKA (reference sequence). There are 15 residues in the CDR3. The junction had 6 bases not matched to a gene; V was cut back by 6 bases and J by 1 base. The CDR3 sequence: CSARIAGVNTGELFF. CDR3 DNA sequence: TGCAGTGCAAGAATAGCGGGGGTGAACACCGGGGAGCTGTTTTTT.

The gene calls are TRBV14 and TRBJ2-5; D remains ambiguous. CDR1 is SGHDN, CDR2 FVKESK, per germline. V shed 0 bases and J shed 2 bases, with 7 bases lying between them. The CDR3 runs 14 residues. CDR3 sequence: CASSQEGIQETQYF. The CDR3 coding sequence is TGTGCCAGCAGCCAAGAGGGAATTCAAGAGACCCAGTACTTC.

This sequence joins TRBV7-9 and TRBJ2-1; possible D gene TRBD1, 5 bases. Germline loops: CDR1 SEHNR, CDR2 FQNEAQ (reference sequence). V shed 4 bases and J shed 8 bases, with 18 bases lying between them. The CDR3 runs to 15 residues. The CDR3 spells CASSYKNDSRDEQFF. Here the CDR3 DNA reads TGTGCCAGCAGCTATAAGAATGACTCCAGGGATGAGCAGTTCTTC.

DNA of the CDR3: TGTGCCAGCAGTTACAACAGGGTGGATTCACCCCTCCACTTT. This codes for CASSYNRVDSPLHF. The rearrangement uses TRBV6-6 and TRBJ1-6; possible D gene TRBD1, 6 bases. Per the germline V gene, CDR1 is MNHNY and CDR2 is SVGAGI (reference sequence). The CDR3 has 14 residues. V shed 2 bases and J shed 8 bases, with 10 bases lying between them.

CDR3 sequence reads: CASSPRRTREAFF. The DNA of the CDR3 is TGTGCCAGCAGCCCGAGAAGAACAAGGGAAGCTTTCTTT. The genes are TRBV7-8 and TRBJ1-1; D remains ambiguous. V lost 5 bases, J lost 8 bases, and 15 bases lay in between. Looked up from germline, CDR1 is SGHVS and CDR2 is FQNEAQ. The CDR3 totals 13 residues. The variable domain in full, completed from reference TRBV7-8 and TRBJ1-1, reads GAGVSQSPRYKVAKRGQDVALRCDPISGHVSLFWYQQALGQGPEFLTYFQNEAQLDKSGLPSDRFFAERPEGSVSTLKIQRTQQEDSAVYLCASSPRRTREAFFGQGTRLTVV.

The chain is built from TRBV29-1 and TRBJ2-6; D ambiguous. Germline CDR1 and CDR2: SQVTM and ANQGSEA. This CDR3 is built from 13 residues. The V gene lost 7 bases and the J gene lost 1 base, with 8 bases spanning the gap. CDR3 coding DNA: TGCAGCGCCATAGTTTCTGGGGCCAACGTCCTGACTTTC. Amino acids: CSAIVSGANVLTF.

This clonotype was detected only a few times. The chain uses TRBV3-1 and TRBJ2-3; 11 bases line up with TRBD2. The CDR3 sequence is 19 residues long. The trim removed 0 bases at V and 6 bases at J, leaving 14 bases unmatched. The germline V gene encodes CDR1 LGHDT and CDR2 YNNKEL (reference sequence). The CDR3 nucleotides read TGTGCCAGCAGCCAAGAAAGTACTTCACTAGCGGGAGTCGGGGATACGCAGTATTTT. Its translation: CASSQESTSLAGVGDTQYF.

This chain links TRBV5-1 with TRBJ1-5; 7 nucleotides agree with TRBD1. CDR1 is SGHRS, CDR2 YFSETQ, per germline. The CDR3 covers 15 residues. The V segment lost 0 bases and the J segment 4 bases; nucleotides outside the gene matches: 4. The CDR3, as DNA: TGCGCCAGCAGCTTGGGGACGACAGGGAATCAGCCCCAGCATTTT. Translated, it gives CASSLGTTGNQPQHF. The full variable domain, rest sourced from reference TRBV5-1 and TRBJ1-5, is KAGVTQTPRYLIKTRGQQVTLSCSPISGHRSVSWYQQTPGQGLQFLFEYFSETQRNKGNFPGRFSGRQFSNSRSEMNVSTLELGDSALYLCASSLGTTGNQPQHFGDGTRLSIL.

Comments on this clonotype: Mismatch with germline at one junction end may stem from a read error. The chain links TRBV7-3 to TRBJ2-1, with 13 bases fitting TRBD2. The germline CDR1 and CDR2 sequences are SGHTA and FQGTGA. The CDR3 contains 18 residues. The CDR3 is CDSSMETPGTSGNIEQFF. The CDR3 nucleotides read TGTGACAGCAGCATGGAGACACCCGGGACTAGCGGGAATATAGAGCAGTTCTTC.

The chain has TRBV20-1 and TRBJ2-7; 12 positions match TRBD2. Germline V gives CDR1 DFQATT, CDR2 SNEGSKA (reference sequence). V was clipped by 2 bases and J by 5 bases; unmatched bases: 13. This CDR3 comprises 17 residues. The CDR3 region has the DNA TGCAGTGCTAGACCTAGCGGGAGGGCCTATTCGGAAAACGAGCAGTACTTC. Amino acids: CSARPSGRAYSENEQYF.

The chain has TRBV19 and TRBJ2-1; D may be TRBD2 (6 bases). The CDR3 has 13 residues. V was pared by 10 bases and J by 3 bases, with 13 bases between. Germline V gives CDR1 LNHDA, CDR2 SQIVND (reference sequence). The CDR3 spells CATWGLLYNEQFF. CDR3 in DNA: TGTGCCACCTGGGGACTTCTCTACAATGAGCAGTTCTTC.

The V and J genes are TRBV5-4 and TRBJ2-2; 8 positions match TRBD2. This CDR3 spans 16 amino acids. V dropped 5 bases and J dropped 0; count of bases not matched to a gene: 6. Germline CDR1 reads SGHNT; CDR2 reads YYREEE (reference sequence). CDR3 in amino acids: CASSFRLAPNTGELFF. The CDR3 coding sequence is TGTGCCAGCAGTTTCCGACTAGCGCCGAACACCGGGGAGCTGTTTTTT.

This clonotype was seen at least ten times. This chain joins TRBV7-2 and TRBJ2-7; D ambiguous. Germline V gene sequence: CDR1 SGHTA, CDR2 FQGNSA. The CDR3 consists of 12 residues. Trimming removed 4 bases from V and 2 bases from J, with 6 bases in between. DNA of the CDR3: TGTGCCAGCAGCTCCCCCCCCTACGAGCAGTACGTC. It yields the protein CASSSPPYEQYV.

This clonotype has just a few counts. The chain has TRBV6-6 and TRBJ2-1, with a possible D match to TRBD2 (5 bases). The CDR3 covers 15 residues. Germline V CDR1 and CDR2: MNHNY, SVGAGI (reference sequence). V was trimmed by 0 bases and J by 6 bases, leaving 12 bases between them. CDR3 sequence: CASSYSIAGSNEQFF. CDR3 sequence (DNA): TGTGCCAGCAGTTACTCGATAGCTGGGAGCAATGAGCAGTTCTTC.

V and J are TRBV12-5 and TRBJ2-1; 8 nucleotides agree with TRBD2. Germline CDR1 is LGHNT and CDR2 is FRNRAP. J was trimmed by 3 bases and V by 6 bases; bases with no gene match: 13. The CDR3 spans 17 residues. For the CDR3, the DNA is TGTGCTAGTGGACAACCAAAACTAGCGGAGTACTACAATGAGCAGTTCTTC. The encoded protein is CASGQPKLAEYYNEQFF.

The table lists this clonotype with a few counts. This chain connects TRBV28 to TRBJ2-7; TRBD2 might be the D (7 bases). Germline V gene data show CDR1 as MDHEN and CDR2 as SYDVKM. The CDR3 totals 14 residues. The V gene lost 6 bases and the J gene lost 2 bases, with 14 bases spanning the gap. The CDR3 DNA sequence: TGTGCCAGCAGGGGGGGGCGTGGGGCCTACGAGCAGTACTTC. Translation gives CASRGGRGAYEQYF.

This clonotype was seen at least ten times. The chain carries TRBV7-2 and TRBJ1-6; no definite D call. Trimming shortened V by 5 bases and J by 4 bases, and 6 bases separated the two germline ends. The length of the CDR3 is 13 residues. From germline, CDR1 is SGHTA and CDR2 FQGNSA. The CDR3 loop reads CASSPQYNSPLHF. The CDR3 DNA follows: TGTGCCAGCAGCCCGCAGTATAATTCACCCCTCCACTTT.

This clonotype has just a few counts. The chain is built from TRBV14 and TRBJ2-2, with D hard to call. This CDR3 has 14 amino acids. CDR1 SGHDN and CDR2 FVKESK come from the germline V gene. V lost 1 base, J lost 5 bases, and 8 bases lay in between. Here the CDR3 reads CASSQVRATGELFF. The CDR3, as DNA: TGTGCCAGCAGCCAAGTTCGGGCAACCGGGGAGCTGTTTTTT.

This clonotype was observed at least ten times. The chain has TRBV7-2 and TRBJ2-5, with 8 nucleotides matching TRBD1. Germline assignment: CDR1 SGHTA and CDR2 FQGNSA. This CDR3 region has 15 residues. Germline trimming cut 4 bases from V and 5 bases from J; bases unmatched to any gene: 9. CDR3 protein: CASSSRQGIGETQYF. In nucleotides, the CDR3 is TGTGCCAGCAGCTCCCGACAGGGGATAGGGGAGACCCAGTACTTC.

The chain recombines TRBV7-9 with TRBJ2-4; TRBD2 matches 12 bases. The CDR3 is made up of 17 amino acids. The germline CDR1 and CDR2 sequences are SEHNR and FQNEAQ (reference sequence). Germline trimming cut 2 bases from V and 7 bases from J; bases unmatched to any gene: 9. In DNA form, the CDR3 reads TGTGCCAGCAGCTTATATATACTAGCGGGAGGAGGGAACATTCAGTACTTC. Translated: CASSLYILAGGGNIQYF.

This chain joins TRBV6-2 or TRBV6-3 and TRBJ2-5; D might be TRBD1 or TRBD2, each matching 5 bases. Germline V gene data show CDR1 as MNHEY and CDR2 as SVGEGT. V was clipped by 5 bases and J by 5 bases, with 18 bases between them. This CDR3 is 15 amino acids long. This CDR3 is CASSNRPGPGETQYF. CDR3 bases: TGTGCCAGCAGTAACCGGCCGGGACCAGGGGAGACCCAGTACTTC.

This clonotype was counted a few times. The chain uses TRBV5-4 and TRBJ2-5; D gene unclear. The V gene's germline CDR1 is SGHNT and CDR2 YYREEE (reference sequence). This CDR3 has 15 residues. The V end was cut by 2 bases, the J end by 5 bases, with 16 bases between. CDR3 region: CASSFGSGARETQYF. The CDR3 DNA is TGTGCCAGCAGCTTTGGGTCCGGCGCACGGGAGACCCAGTACTTC.

V and J are TRBV7-9 and TRBJ2-3; 10 nucleotides align to TRBD2. Losses at the gene ends were 8 bases for V and 0 bases for J; bases not matched to a gene: 14. The CDR3 is 18 amino acids. Germline lookup yields CDR1 SEHNR and CDR2 FQNEAQ (reference sequence). The CDR3 DNA sequence: TGTGCCAGCGGGGACGGAGGACTAGCGGAGCTGAGCACAGATACGCAGTATTTT. Residues: CASGDGGLAELSTDTQYF.

This clonotype was counted only a few times. V gene TRBV12-3 or TRBV12-4 combines with J gene TRBJ2-1; 9 bases match TRBD2. The CDR3 contains 14 residues. J lost 6 bases, V lost 5 bases, and 5 bases had no gene match. The CDR3 reads CASSGGTSRNEQFF. The CDR3 nucleotides are TGTGCCAGCAGTGGCGGGACTAGCCGCAATGAGCAGTTCTTC.